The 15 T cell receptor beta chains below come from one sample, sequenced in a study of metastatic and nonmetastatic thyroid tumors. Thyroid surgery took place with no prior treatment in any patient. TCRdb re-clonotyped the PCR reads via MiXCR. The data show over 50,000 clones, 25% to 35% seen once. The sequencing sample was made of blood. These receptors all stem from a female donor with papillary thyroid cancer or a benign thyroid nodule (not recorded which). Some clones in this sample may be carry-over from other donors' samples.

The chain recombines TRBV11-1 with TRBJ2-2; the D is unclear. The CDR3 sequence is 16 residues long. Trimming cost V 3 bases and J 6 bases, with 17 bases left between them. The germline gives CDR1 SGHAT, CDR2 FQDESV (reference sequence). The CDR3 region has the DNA TGTGCCAGCAGCTTCGTTGGCTACCCGTTGTCCGGGGAGCTGTTTTTT. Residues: CASSFVGYPLSGELFF.

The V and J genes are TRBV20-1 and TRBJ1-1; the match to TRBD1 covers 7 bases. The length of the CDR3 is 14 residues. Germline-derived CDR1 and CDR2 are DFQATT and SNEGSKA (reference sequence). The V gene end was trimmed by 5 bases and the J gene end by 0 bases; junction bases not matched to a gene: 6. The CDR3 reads CSADEGQLNTEAFF. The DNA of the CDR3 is TGCAGTGCTGACGAGGGACAGCTGAACACTGAAGCTTTCTTT.

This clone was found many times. CDR3 nucleotides: TGTGCCAGCAGCACAGGTACCTACGAGCAGTACTTC. Amino acid sequence: CASSTGTYEQYF. The chain couples TRBV5-6 to TRBJ2-7, with a possible D match to TRBD1 (5 bases). Germline V CDR1 and CDR2: SGHDT, YYEEEE. The CDR3 loop spans 12 amino acids. The V and J ends lost 4 bases and 2 bases respectively, with 7 bases between them. The full variable domain, rest sourced from reference TRBV5-6 and TRBJ2-7, is DAGVTQSPTHLIKTRGQQVTLRCSPKSGHDTVSWYQQALGQGPQFIFQYYEEEERQRGNFPDRFSGHQFPNYSSELNVNALLLGDSALYLCASSTGTYEQYFGPGTRLTVT.

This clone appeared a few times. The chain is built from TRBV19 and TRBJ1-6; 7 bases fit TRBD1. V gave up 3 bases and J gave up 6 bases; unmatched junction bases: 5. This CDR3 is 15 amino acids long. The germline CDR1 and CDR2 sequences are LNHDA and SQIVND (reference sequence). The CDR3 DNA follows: TGTGCCAGTAGTATCCGACAGGGAGGTAATTCACCCCTCCACTTT. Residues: CASSIRQGGNSPLHF.

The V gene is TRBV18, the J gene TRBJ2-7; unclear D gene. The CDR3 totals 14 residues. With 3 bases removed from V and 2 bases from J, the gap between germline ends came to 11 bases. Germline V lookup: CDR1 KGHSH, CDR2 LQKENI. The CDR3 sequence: CASSPGAETYEQYF. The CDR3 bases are TGTGCCAGCTCACCGGGTGCAGAAACCTACGAGCAGTACTTC.

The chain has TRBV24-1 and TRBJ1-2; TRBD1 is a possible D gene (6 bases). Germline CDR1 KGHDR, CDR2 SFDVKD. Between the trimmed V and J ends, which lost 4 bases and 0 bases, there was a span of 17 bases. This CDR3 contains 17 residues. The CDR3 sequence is CATSEGGQGPANYGYTF. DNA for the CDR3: TGTGCCACCAGTGAGGGGGGGCAGGGGCCCGCTAACTATGGCTACACCTTC.

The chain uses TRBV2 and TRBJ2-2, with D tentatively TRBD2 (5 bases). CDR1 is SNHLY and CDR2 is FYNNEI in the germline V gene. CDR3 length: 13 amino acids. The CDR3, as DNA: TGTGCAAAAGAGGGAGACACGACCGGGGAGCTGTTTTTT. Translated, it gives CAKEGDTTGELFF.

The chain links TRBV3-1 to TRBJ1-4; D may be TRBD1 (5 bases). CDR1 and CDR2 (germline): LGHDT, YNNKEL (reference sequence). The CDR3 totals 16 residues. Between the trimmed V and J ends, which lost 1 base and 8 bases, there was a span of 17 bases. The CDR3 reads CASSQVYGRVQEKLFF. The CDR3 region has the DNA TGTGCCAGCAGCCAAGTGTATGGCAGGGTGCAGGAAAAACTGTTTTTT.

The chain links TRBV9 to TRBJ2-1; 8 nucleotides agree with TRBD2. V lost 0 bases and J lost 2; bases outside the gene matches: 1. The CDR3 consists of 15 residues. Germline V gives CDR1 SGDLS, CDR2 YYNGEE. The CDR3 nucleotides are TGTGCCAGCAGCGTAGCAGCGGGAGCCTACAATGAGCAGTTCTTC. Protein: CASSVAAGAYNEQFF.

The CDR3 DNA is TGCAGTGCTAGTTCTAGCGGTAGTGTGATAAACATTCAGTACTTC. This codes for CSASSSGSVINIQYF. This rearrangement joins TRBV20-1 to TRBJ2-4, with 7 bases fitting TRBD2. Germline V gene lookup returns CDR1 DFQATT and CDR2 SNEGSKA (reference sequence). This CDR3 has 15 residues. The ends lost 3 bases at V and 6 bases at J; junction bases unmatched: 11.

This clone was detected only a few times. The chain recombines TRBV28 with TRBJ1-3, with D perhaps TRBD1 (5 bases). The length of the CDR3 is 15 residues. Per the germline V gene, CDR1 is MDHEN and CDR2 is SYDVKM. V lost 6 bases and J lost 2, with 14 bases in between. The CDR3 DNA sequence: TGTGCCAGCAGCTCCTTTTGGGGCCCTGGAAACACCATATATTTT. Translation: CASSSFWGPGNTIYF. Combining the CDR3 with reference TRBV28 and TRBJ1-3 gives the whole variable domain DVKVTQSSRYLVKRTGEKVFLECVQDMDHENMFWYRQDPGLGLRLIYFSYDVKMKEKGDIPEGYSVSREKKERFSLILESASTNQTSMYLCASSSFWGPGNTIYFGEGSWLTVV.

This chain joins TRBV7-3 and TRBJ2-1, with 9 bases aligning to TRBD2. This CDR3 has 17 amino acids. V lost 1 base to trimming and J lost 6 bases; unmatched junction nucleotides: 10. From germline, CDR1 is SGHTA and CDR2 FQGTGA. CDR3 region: CASSLMVGREGRNEQFF. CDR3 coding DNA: TGTGCCAGCAGCTTAATGGTCGGGCGGGAGGGCCGCAATGAGCAGTTCTTC.

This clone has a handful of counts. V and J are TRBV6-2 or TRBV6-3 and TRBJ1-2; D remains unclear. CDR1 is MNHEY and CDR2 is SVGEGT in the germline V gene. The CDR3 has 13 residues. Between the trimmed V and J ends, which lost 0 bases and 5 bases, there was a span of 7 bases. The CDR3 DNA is TGTGCCAGCAGTTACTCGATGAGATATGGCTACACCTTC. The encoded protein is CASSYSMRYGYTF.

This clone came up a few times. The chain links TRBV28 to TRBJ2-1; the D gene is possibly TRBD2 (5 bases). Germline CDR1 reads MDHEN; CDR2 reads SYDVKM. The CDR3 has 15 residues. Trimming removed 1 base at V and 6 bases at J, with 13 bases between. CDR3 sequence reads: CASSLFFSEGNEQFF. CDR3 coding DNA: TGTGCCAGCAGTTTATTTTTTAGTGAGGGCAATGAGCAGTTCTTC.

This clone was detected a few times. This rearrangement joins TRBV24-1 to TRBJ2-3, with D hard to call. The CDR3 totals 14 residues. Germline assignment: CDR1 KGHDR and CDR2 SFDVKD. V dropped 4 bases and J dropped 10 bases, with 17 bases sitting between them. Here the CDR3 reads CATSEGSRPGSQYF. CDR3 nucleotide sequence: TGTGCCACCAGTGAGGGGTCCCGCCCGGGTTCGCAGTATTTT.